The 4 T cell receptor beta chains below all came from one sample that was sequenced in a study of CD8 T cells in ankylosing spondylitis. From the 5' RACE reads, TCRdb called clonotypes with MiXCR, one entry per CDR3 protein. The top ten hold under 25% of the sample, which has 200,000 to 250,000 distinct CDR3 sequences, 10% seen once. Input material: blood, either unsorted or a sorted T cell fraction (not recorded which). Receptors were obtained from a male donor with ankylosing spondylitis or in good health (not recorded which).

J is TRBJ1-5 and V is TRBV7-2, with unresolved D. V gave up 3 bases and J gave up 0 bases, with 12 bases separating them. Germline CDR1 is SGHTA and CDR2 is FQGNSA. The CDR3 has 16 residues. The CDR3 nucleotides are TGTGCCAGCAGCTTTTTCCCAGGAAATAGCAATCAGCCCCAGCATTTT. Translating it yields CASSFFPGNSNQPQHF. Complete variable domain (other parts from reference TRBV7-2 and TRBJ1-5): GAGVSQSPSNKVTEKGKDVELRCDPISGHTALYWYRQSLGQGLEFLIYFQGNSAPDKSGLPSDRFSAERTGGSVSTLTIQRTQQEDSAVYLCASSFFPGNSNQPQHFGDGTRLSIL.

This clonotype was seen many times. The chain employs TRBV29-1 and TRBJ2-3; D assignment may be TRBD1 or TRBD2 (6 bases each). CDR3 size: 14 residues. Per the germline V gene, CDR1 is SQVTM and CDR2 is ANQGSEA. V was shortened by 4 bases and J by 2 bases, with 13 bases between the two germline ends. Here the CDR3 reads CSVVQGLPTDTQYF. The CDR3 DNA reads as TGCAGCGTTGTACAGGGACTTCCCACAGATACGCAGTATTTT.

The sample holds many counts of this clonotype. The chain carries TRBV2 and TRBJ2-7, with D maybe TRBD2 (5 bases). The CDR3 spans 11 residues. Germline V gene sequence: CDR1 SNHLY, CDR2 FYNNEI. The ends were cut back, 6 bases at V and 3 bases at J, with 6 bases in the middle. The chain's CDR3 is CASRRDYEQYF. The CDR3 nucleotides are TGTGCCAGCAGGAGGGACTACGAGCAGTACTTC.

This clonotype showed up many times. The rearrangement links TRBV2 to TRBJ2-2, with TRBD2 as a possible D gene (6 bases). Germline values: CDR1 SNHLY, CDR2 FYNNEI. V lost 5 bases, J lost 6 bases, and 10 bases lay in between. The CDR3 spans 13 residues. CDR3 bases: TGTGCCAGCAGTATTAGCGGCGCCGGGGAGCTGTTTTTT. Residues: CASSISGAGELFF.